The following is a T cell receptor beta chain sequence with its context. Its antigen is unknown. This sample is drawn from a study of OX40 agonist ivuxolimab in advanced cancers. The data were produced by immunoSEQ multiplex PCR, yet TCRdb's version contains in-frame clones alone and is incomplete. The sample carries about 76,000 clones, about 82% recorded once. Notes on the study in general: Among T cells, CD8+ cells averaged more expanded clones than CD4+ cells.

Germline-derived CDR1 and CDR2 are SGHAT and FQNNGV. V was trimmed by 6 bases and J by 6 bases, leaving 17 bases between them. The CDR3 has 14 residues. The J gene is TRBJ1-1, the V gene TRBV11-2, with a possible D match to TRBD1 (5 bases). The clonotype was recovered from an adult with an advanced solid tumor such as melanoma, head and neck, liver or kidney cancer. The source was CD4+ or CD8+ T cells sorted from blood, collected in a trial of the OX40 agonist ivuxolimab. CDR3 amino acids: CASRPPGQRPEAFF. DNA of the CDR3: TGTGCCAGCAGACCCCCGGGGCAGCGCCCTGAAGCTTTCTTT.